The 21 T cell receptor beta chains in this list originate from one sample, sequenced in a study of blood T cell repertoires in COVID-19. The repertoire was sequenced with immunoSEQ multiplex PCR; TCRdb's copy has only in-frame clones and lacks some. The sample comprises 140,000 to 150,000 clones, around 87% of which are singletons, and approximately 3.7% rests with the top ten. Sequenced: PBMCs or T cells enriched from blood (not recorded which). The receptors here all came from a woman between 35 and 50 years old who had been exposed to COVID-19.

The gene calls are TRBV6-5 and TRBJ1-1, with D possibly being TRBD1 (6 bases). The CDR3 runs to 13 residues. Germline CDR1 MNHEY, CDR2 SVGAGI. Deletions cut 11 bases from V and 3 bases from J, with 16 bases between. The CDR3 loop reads CAGGQTADTEAFF. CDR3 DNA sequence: TGTGCCGGGGGCCAAACAGCGGACACTGAAGCTTTCTTT.

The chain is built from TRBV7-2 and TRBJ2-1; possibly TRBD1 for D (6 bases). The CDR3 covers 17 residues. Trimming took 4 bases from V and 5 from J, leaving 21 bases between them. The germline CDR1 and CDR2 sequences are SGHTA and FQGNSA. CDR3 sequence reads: CASSSSQGFRWDNEQFF. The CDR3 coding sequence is TGTGCCAGCAGCTCCAGTCAGGGGTTTAGGTGGGACAATGAGCAGTTCTTC.

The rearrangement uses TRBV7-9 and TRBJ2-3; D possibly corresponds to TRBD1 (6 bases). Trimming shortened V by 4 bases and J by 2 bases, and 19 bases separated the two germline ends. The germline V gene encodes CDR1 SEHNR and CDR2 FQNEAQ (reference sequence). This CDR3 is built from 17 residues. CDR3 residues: CASSSRSQGMVTDTQYF. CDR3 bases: TGTGCCAGCAGCTCGAGGTCTCAGGGGATGGTCACAGATACGCAGTATTTT. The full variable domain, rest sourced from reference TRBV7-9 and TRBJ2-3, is DTGVSQNPRHKITKRGQNVTFRCDPISEHNRLYWYRQTLGQGPEFLTYFQNEAQLEKSRLLSDRFSAERPKGSFSTLEIQRTEQGDSAMYLCASSSRSQGMVTDTQYFGPGTRLTVL.

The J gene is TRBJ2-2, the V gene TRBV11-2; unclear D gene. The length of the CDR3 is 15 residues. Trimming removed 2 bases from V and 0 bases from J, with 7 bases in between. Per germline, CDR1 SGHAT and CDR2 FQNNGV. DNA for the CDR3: TGTGCCAGCAGCTTATGGCAGTCGAACACCGGGGAGCTGTTTTTT. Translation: CASSLWQSNTGELFF.

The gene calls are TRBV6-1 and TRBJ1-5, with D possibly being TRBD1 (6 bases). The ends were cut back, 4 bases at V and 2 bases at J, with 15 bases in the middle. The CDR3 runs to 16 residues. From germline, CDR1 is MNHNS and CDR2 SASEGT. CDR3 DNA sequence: TGTGCCAGCAGTGGAGTCCGGGCAGGGGGCAATCAGCCCCAGCATTTT. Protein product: CASSGVRAGGNQPQHF.

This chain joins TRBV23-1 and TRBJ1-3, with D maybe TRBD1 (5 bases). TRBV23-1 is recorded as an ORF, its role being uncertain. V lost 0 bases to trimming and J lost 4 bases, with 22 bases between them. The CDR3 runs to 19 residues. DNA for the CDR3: TGCGCCAGCAGTCAATCGGAATCGGGACTCTGGATGTCCGGAAACACCATATATTTT. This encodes CASSQSESGLWMSGNTIYF.

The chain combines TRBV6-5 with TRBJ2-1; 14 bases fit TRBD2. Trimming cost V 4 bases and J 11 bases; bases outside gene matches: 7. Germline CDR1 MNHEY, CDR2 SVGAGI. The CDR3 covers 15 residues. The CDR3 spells CASSSPTSGRAQQFF. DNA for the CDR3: TGTGCCAGCAGTTCCCCGACTAGCGGGAGGGCCCAGCAGTTCTTC.

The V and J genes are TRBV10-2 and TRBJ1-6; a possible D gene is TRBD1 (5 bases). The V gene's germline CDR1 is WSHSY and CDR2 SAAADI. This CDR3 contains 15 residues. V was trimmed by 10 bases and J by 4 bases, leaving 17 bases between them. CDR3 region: CATRPGDRYNSPLHF. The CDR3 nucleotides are TGCGCCACCCGACCGGGGGATCGATATAATTCACCCCTCCACTTT.

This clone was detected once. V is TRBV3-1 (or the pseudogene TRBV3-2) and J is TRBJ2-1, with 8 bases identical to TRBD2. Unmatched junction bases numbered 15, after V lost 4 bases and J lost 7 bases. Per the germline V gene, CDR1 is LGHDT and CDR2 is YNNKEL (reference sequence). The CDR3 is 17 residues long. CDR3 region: CASSRLWASGSQNEQFF. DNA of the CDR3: TGTGCCAGCAGCCGCCTTTGGGCTAGCGGGTCTCAGAATGAGCAGTTCTTC.

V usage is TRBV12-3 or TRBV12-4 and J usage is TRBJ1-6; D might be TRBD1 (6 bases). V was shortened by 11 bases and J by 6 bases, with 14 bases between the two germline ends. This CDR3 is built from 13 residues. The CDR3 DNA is TGTGCCTCCGGGGGGCAGTCTAATTCACCCCTCCACTTT. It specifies CASGGQSNSPLHF.

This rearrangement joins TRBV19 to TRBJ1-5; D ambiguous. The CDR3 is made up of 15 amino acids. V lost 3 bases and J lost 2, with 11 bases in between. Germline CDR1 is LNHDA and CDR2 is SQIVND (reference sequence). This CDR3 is CASSIQVLRNQPQHF. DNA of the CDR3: TGTGCCAGTAGTATCCAGGTTTTACGCAATCAGCCCCAGCATTTT.

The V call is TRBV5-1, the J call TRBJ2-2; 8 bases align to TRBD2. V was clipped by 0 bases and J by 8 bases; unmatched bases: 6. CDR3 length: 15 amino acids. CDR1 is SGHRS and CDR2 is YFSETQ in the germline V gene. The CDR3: CASSLVLAGTGELFF. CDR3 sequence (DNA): TGCGCCAGCAGCTTGGTTCTAGCGGGTACGGGGGAGCTGTTTTTT.

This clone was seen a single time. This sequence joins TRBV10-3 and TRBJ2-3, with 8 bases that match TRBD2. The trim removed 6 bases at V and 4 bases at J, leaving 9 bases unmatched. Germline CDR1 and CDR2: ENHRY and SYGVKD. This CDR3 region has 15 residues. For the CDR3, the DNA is TGTGCCATCAGAGGGACTAGTTCTTCGCCAGATACGCAGTATTTT. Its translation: CAIRGTSSSPDTQYF.

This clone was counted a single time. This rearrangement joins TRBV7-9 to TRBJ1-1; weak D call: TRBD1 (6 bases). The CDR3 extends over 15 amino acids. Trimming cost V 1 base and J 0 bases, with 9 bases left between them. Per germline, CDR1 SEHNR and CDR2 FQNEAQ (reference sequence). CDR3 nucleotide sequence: TGTGCCAGCAGCTTAGGCGAGGGGGTGAACACTGAAGCTTTCTTT. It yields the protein CASSLGEGVNTEAFF.

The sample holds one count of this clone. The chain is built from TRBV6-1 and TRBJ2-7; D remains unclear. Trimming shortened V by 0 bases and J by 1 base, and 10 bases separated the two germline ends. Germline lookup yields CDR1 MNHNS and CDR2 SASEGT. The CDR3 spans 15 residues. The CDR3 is CASSEAGSESYEQYF. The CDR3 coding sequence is TGTGCCAGCAGTGAAGCCGGCAGCGAGTCCTACGAGCAGTACTTC.

In DNA form, the CDR3 reads TGTGCCAGCAGCTTACAGGGGCAGGGTAAAGCTTTCTTT. Its translation: CASSLQGQGKAFF. This rearrangement joins TRBV7-3 to TRBJ1-1; D is possibly TRBD1 (6 bases). V was trimmed by 2 bases and J by 9 bases, leaving 13 bases between them. The CDR3 sequence is 13 residues long. Germline CDR1 is SGHTA and CDR2 is FQGTGA. Variable domain in full (rest from reference TRBV7-3 and TRBJ1-1): GAGVSQTPSNKVTEKGKYVELRCDPISGHTALYWYRQSLGQGPEFLIYFQGTGAADDSGLPNDRFFAVRPEGSVSTLKIQRTERGDSAVYLCASSLQGQGKAFFGQGTRLTVV.

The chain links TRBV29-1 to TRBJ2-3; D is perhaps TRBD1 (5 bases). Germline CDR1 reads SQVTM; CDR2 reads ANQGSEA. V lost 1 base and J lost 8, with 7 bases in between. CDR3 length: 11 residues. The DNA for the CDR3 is TGCAGCGTTGAAGTAGGGGCTACGCAGTATTTT. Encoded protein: CSVEVGATQYF.

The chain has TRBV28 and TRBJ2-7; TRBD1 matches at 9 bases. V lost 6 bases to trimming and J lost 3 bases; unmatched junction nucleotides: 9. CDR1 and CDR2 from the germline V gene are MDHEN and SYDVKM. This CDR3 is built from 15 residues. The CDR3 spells CASRNRGPDGYEQYF. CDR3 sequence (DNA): TGTGCCAGCAGGAACAGGGGGCCCGACGGCTACGAGCAGTACTTC.

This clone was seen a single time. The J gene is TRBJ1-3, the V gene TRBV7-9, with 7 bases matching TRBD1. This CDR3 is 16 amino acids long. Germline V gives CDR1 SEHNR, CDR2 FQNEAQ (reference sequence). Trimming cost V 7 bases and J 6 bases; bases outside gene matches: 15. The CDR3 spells CASNKDQGVTENTIYF. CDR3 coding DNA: TGTGCCAGCAACAAAGATCAGGGGGTTACGGAAAACACCATATATTTT.

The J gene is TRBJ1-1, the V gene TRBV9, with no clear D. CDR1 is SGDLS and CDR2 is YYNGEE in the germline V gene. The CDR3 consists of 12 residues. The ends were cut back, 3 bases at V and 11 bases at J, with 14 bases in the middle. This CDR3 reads CASSAGEFGAFF. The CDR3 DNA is TGTGCCAGCAGCGCCGGGGAGTTCGGGGCTTTCTTT.

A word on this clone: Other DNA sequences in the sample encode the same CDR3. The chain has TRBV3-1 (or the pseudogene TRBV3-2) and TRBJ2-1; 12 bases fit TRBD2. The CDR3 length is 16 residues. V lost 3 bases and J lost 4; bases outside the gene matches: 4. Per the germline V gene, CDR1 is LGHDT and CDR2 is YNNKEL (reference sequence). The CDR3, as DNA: TGTGCCAGCAGCCAGGGCGGACTAGCGGGGTACAATGAGCAGTTCTTC. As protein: CASSQGGLAGYNEQFF.